These 20 T cell receptor beta chains came from one sample sequenced in a study of metastatic and nonmetastatic thyroid tumors. Thyroid surgery took place with no prior treatment in any patient. TCRdb re-called the PCR reads through MiXCR. The data contain roughly 28,000 clones, 20% to 30% of them singletons. Specimen: blood. These receptors were obtained from a female donor with papillary thyroid cancer or a benign thyroid nodule (not recorded which). Some clones in this sample may be carry-over from other donors' samples.

This clone was observed a single time. V gene TRBV7-3 combines with J gene TRBJ2-5; perhaps TRBD1 as D (6 bases). Trimming removed 4 bases from V and 4 bases from J, with 10 bases in between. This CDR3 has 13 amino acids. Germline assignment: CDR1 SGHTA and CDR2 FQGTGA. The CDR3 DNA is TGTGCCAGCAGCTCAGGGGTGGCAGAGACCCAGTACTTC. This sequence encodes CASSSGVAETQYF.

In its sample, this clone was seen many times. This sequence joins TRBV12-3 or TRBV12-4 and TRBJ1-1; the D gene is possibly TRBD1 (6 bases). The V end lost 3 bases, the J end lost 6 bases, and 14 bases lay between the germline ends. This CDR3 is 14 amino acids long. CDR3 nucleotide sequence: TGTGCCAGCAGTTTTGGGGGGGGCAGATCTGAAGCTTTCTTT. Encoded protein: CASSFGGGRSEAFF.

This clone was seen ten or more times. This may be a read error, as it is one base from a much larger clone. The chain joins TRBV6-6 to TRBJ2-2; the D gene could be TRBD1 or TRBD2 (5 bases each). Between the trimmed V and J ends, which lost 9 bases and 3 bases, there was a span of 20 bases. The CDR3 has 16 amino acids. Germline CDR1 and CDR2: MNHNY and SVGAGI (reference sequence). CDR3 protein: CASRGTRGGYTGELFF. As DNA, the CDR3 is TGTGCCAGTCGTGGCACCCGGGGCGGCTACACCGGGGAGCTGTTTTTT.

This clone was detected ten times or more. The genes are TRBV5-1 and TRBJ2-1, with D perhaps TRBD2 (5 bases). V shed 2 bases and J shed 5 bases, with 14 bases lying between them. There are 15 residues in the CDR3. From germline, CDR1 is SGHRS and CDR2 YFSETQ. This chain's CDR3 is CASSLSSGLNNEQFF. CDR3 sequence (DNA): TGCGCCAGCAGCTTAAGTTCCGGACTTAACAATGAGCAGTTCTTC.

This clone came up a few times. The chain joins TRBV7-3 to TRBJ2-3, with TRBD1 as a possible D gene (6 bases). V dropped 4 bases and J dropped 4 bases, with 21 bases sitting between them. Germline CDR1 and CDR2: SGHTA and FQGTGA. CDR3 size: 17 residues. The CDR3 DNA reads as TGTGCCAGCAGCTACTTGGGGTGGGGGCGAGGAGCAGATACGCAGTATTTT. This encodes CASSYLGWGRGADTQYF.

The chain combines TRBV12-3 or TRBV12-4 with TRBJ2-1; a possible D gene is TRBD2 (6 bases). V gave up 6 bases and J gave up 8 bases, with 11 bases separating them. This CDR3 is built from 12 residues. The CDR3 is CASRRTGDEQFF. The DNA of the CDR3 is TGTGCCAGCAGGAGAACGGGGGATGAGCAGTTCTTC.

In its sample, this clone was seen many times. This chain links TRBV3-1 with TRBJ1-5; 9 nucleotides align to TRBD1. CDR1 and CDR2 (germline): LGHDT, YNNKEL (reference sequence). Trimming took 4 bases from V and 7 from J; bases not matched to a gene: 5. This CDR3 has 14 residues. The CDR3 sequence: CASSRRTGAQPQHF. In DNA form, the CDR3 reads TGTGCCAGCAGCCGAAGGACAGGGGCCCAGCCCCAGCATTTT.

Relative to its sample, this clone is medium-sized. DNA of the CDR3: TGCAGTGCTAGAGCTCTGCTAGCGGGAGATTACCACGAGCAGTACTTC. This codes for CSARALLAGDYHEQYF. J is TRBJ2-7 and V is TRBV20-1, with TRBD2 matching over 10 bases. The trim removed 1 base at V and 5 bases at J, leaving 11 bases unmatched. This CDR3 comprises 16 residues. Germline V CDR1 and CDR2: DFQATT, SNEGSKA (reference sequence).

This clone was observed a handful of times. The chain joins TRBV27 to TRBJ2-7, with 13 bases aligning to TRBD2. This CDR3 has 17 amino acids. The junction had 12 bases not matched to a gene; V was cut back by 4 bases and J by 6 bases. Germline V gives CDR1 MNHEY, CDR2 SMNVEV (reference sequence). The CDR3 protein is CASSSRDTSGRAVEQYF. CDR3 in DNA: TGTGCCAGCAGTTCGCGCGACACTAGCGGGAGGGCCGTCGAGCAGTACTTC.

This clone has at least ten counts. The chain employs TRBV18 and TRBJ1-1, with 7 nucleotides matching TRBD1. Per germline, CDR1 KGHSH and CDR2 LQKENI. The CDR3 loop spans 16 amino acids. V was clipped by 3 bases and J by 2 bases; unmatched bases: 9. CDR3: CASSPARRQGNTEAFF. CDR3 in DNA: TGTGCCAGCTCACCCGCCCGAAGACAGGGAAACACTGAAGCTTTCTTT.

This clone occurred many times. J is TRBJ1-4 and V is TRBV5-6; D gene unclear. Per the germline V gene, CDR1 is SGHDT and CDR2 is YYEEEE. This CDR3 is 14 amino acids long. The V end lost 5 bases, the J end lost 6 bases, and 14 bases lay between the germline ends. In nucleotides, the CDR3 is TGTGCCAGCAGTGAGGAAGGGTTAGATGAAAAACTGTTTTTT. Translation: CASSEEGLDEKLFF.

This sequence joins TRBV6-2 or TRBV6-3 and TRBJ2-5; 8 nucleotides align to TRBD1. Germline CDR1 MNHEY, CDR2 SVGEGT. V lost 5 bases, J lost 5 bases, and 10 bases stayed unmatched. The CDR3 has 15 residues. The DNA for the CDR3 is TGTGCCAGCAGTAAACGGCAGGGGGCATGGGAGACCCAGTACTTC. Protein product: CASSKRQGAWETQYF.

This clone has more than one count but fewer than ten. The V call is TRBV20-1, the J call TRBJ1-3, with D possibly matching TRBD1 (5 bases). The CDR3 sequence is 13 residues long. The germline V gene has CDR1 DFQATT and CDR2 SNEGSKA (reference sequence). The germline V and J ends were trimmed by 8 bases and 0 bases, with 11 bases remaining between them. For the CDR3, the DNA is TGCAGTTCATGGACAATCTCTGGAAACACCATATATTTT. Translating gives CSSWTISGNTIYF.

This clone was found many times. V and J are TRBV5-1 and TRBJ2-5; 7 bases are a match to TRBD2. J was trimmed by 3 bases and V by 0 bases; bases with no gene match: 5. The CDR3 loop spans 15 amino acids. Germline values: CDR1 SGHRS, CDR2 YFSETQ. CDR3 sequence: CASSLGGSSKETQYF. The CDR3 DNA reads TGCGCCAGCAGCTTGGGCGGGAGTTCAAAAGAGACCCAGTACTTC.

The table lists this clone with many counts. The rearrangement joins TRBV5-4 to TRBJ2-7; D not certain. The CDR3 has 13 amino acids. The V gene's germline CDR1 is SGHNT and CDR2 YYREEE (reference sequence). Trimming shortened V by 5 bases and J by 2 bases, and 11 bases separated the two germline ends. The CDR3 sequence is CASRRFGTYEQYF. CDR3 in DNA: TGTGCCAGCAGACGCTTCGGAACCTACGAGCAGTACTTC.

This clone was seen at least ten times. J is TRBJ1-3 and V is TRBV7-2; D not certain. From germline, CDR1 is SGHTA and CDR2 FQGNSA. This CDR3 is built from 15 residues. The V end was cut by 5 bases, the J end by 4 bases, with 15 bases between. The DNA of the CDR3 is TGTGCCAGCAGCCCCCATAGGAGCTCAGGAAACACCATATATTTT. Translating gives CASSPHRSSGNTIYF.

This clone was counted ten times or more. The rearrangement joins TRBV30 to TRBJ1-4; D not resolved. The CDR3 contains 11 residues. Germline V gene data show CDR1 as GTSNPN and CDR2 as SVGIG (reference sequence). V shed 7 bases and J shed 17 bases, with 20 bases lying between them. For the CDR3, the DNA is TGTGCCTTGAGAAACACCGGGCCAATTTTTTTT. It translates to CALRNTGPIFF.

In this sample, this clone is medium-sized. The chain combines TRBV18 with TRBJ2-7, with 8 bases fitting TRBD2. Germline V lookup: CDR1 KGHSH, CDR2 LQKENI. The CDR3 is 14 amino acids. V was pared by 5 bases and J by 5 bases, with 8 bases of the junction left unmatched. The CDR3 is CASSNAGTRNEQYV. CDR3 sequence (DNA): TGTGCCAGCTCAAATGCCGGGACTAGGAACGAGCAGTACGTC.

Only a few counts were recorded for this clone. The chain recombines TRBV6-1 with TRBJ2-7; weak D call: TRBD2 (6 bases). With 0 bases removed from V and 2 bases from J, the gap between germline ends came to 17 bases. Per the germline V gene, CDR1 is MNHNS and CDR2 is SASEGT. This CDR3 contains 17 residues. The CDR3 DNA follows: TGTGCCAGCAGTGAAGCGCATGTTAGCTGGAGGGCCTACGAGCAGTACGTC. Residues: CASSEAHVSWRAYEQYV.

The table lists this clone with many counts. With a much larger clone just one base away, this may be a read error. The chain recombines TRBV12-3 or TRBV12-4 with TRBJ2-1; 13 bases agree with TRBD2. The CDR3 runs to 15 residues. The CDR3 region is CAGRDTGLAGFEQFF. CDR3 in DNA: TGTGCCGGCAGGGATACGGGACTAGCGGGATTTGAGCAGTTCTTC.